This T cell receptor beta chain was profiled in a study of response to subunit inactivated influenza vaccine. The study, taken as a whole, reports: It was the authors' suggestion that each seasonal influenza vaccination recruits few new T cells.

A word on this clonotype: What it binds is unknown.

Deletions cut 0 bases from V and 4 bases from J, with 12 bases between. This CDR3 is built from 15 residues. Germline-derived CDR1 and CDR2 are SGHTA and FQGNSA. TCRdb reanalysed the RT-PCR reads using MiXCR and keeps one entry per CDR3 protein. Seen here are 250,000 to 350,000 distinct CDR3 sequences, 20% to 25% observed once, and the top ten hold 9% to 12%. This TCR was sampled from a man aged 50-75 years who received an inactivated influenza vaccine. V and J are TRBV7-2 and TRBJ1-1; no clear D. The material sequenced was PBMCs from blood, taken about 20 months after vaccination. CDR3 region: CASSLAGEVGTEAFF. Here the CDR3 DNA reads TGTGCCAGCAGCTTAGCTGGGGAAGTGGGCACTGAAGCTTTCTTT.